This T cell receptor beta chain was observed in a study of Ad26.COV2.S vaccination and SARS-CoV-2 variants. In the study overall: Donor joined the COV1001 Ad26.COV2.S trial arm. Into the muscle, Ad26.COV2.S was dosed once or twice, 56 days apart.

Assay used: immunoSEQ multiplex PCR; TCRdb lists only in-frame clones, some missing. The repertoire holds 350,000 to 400,000 clones, with roughly nine tenths as singletons. As for treatment: about 20 received Ad26.COV2.S at low or high dose, single or two shots; about 5 received placebo; per-sample allocation not given. Each sample was drawn 63 days after the first injection (of vaccine or placebo). A Boston adult aged 18-55 years was the donor. V lost 4 bases and J lost 11, with 24 bases in between. CDR1 SGHDT and CDR2 YYEEEE come from the germline V gene. The CDR3 extends over 15 amino acids. J is TRBJ1-1 and V is TRBV5-6; D gene ambiguous. Sequencing used peripheral blood, obtained in a trial of Ad26.COV2.S vaccine versus placebo. The source is a person between 18 and 59 years old who received the Ad26.COV2.S COVID-19 vaccine or a placebo. The CDR3 DNA is TGTGCCAGCAGCCGGATAGGACCCCTCTCTGAATTGGCTTTCTTT. This translates into CASSRIGPLSELAFF.